This T cell receptor (beta chain) stems from a study of blood T cell repertoires in COVID-19. At the level of the study: Whether acute or convalescent, the COVID-19 samples came from the United States, Italy and Spain. T cells, B-cell-depleted T cells, or PBMCs supplied cDNA or gDNA.

On this clone itself: One junction end disagrees with the germline gene, perhaps due to a read error.

As handled by the study authors: Counts of nucleated cells, estimated from reference gene primer amplification, were obtained. The method was immunoSEQ multiplex PCR; TCRdb's version includes in-frame clones alone and lacks a portion of them. The V and J calls and clone size are taken from that table; D and trimming were inferred from the DNA. The sample lists over 25,000 clones, roughly 90% occurring once. This CDR3 spans 18 amino acids. Germline assignment: CDR1 MNHEY and CDR2 SVGEGT. The sample was peripheral blood. The rearrangement joins TRBV6-2 or TRBV6-3 to TRBJ1-5, with 9 bases matching TRBD1. The TCR comes from a human donor with active COVID-19. The donor label of this sample is uncertain. This CDR3 reads CASSHSGTGLYSNQPQHF. The CDR3 nucleotides are TGTGCCAGCAGTCACTCCGGGACAGGGTTGTATAGCAATCAGCCCCAGCATTTT.